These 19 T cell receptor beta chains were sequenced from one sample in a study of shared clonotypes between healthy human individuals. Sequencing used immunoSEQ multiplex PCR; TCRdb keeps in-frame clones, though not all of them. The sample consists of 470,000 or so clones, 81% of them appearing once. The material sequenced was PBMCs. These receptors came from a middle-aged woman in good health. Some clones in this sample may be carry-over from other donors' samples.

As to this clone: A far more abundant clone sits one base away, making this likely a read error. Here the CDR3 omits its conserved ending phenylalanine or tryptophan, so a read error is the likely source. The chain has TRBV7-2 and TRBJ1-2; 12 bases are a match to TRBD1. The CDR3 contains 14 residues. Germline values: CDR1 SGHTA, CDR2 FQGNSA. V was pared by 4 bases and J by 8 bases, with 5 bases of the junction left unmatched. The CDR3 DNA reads TGTGCCAGCAGCTATGGGACAGGGGGCCGGGGCTACACCATC. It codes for CASSYGTGGRGYTI.

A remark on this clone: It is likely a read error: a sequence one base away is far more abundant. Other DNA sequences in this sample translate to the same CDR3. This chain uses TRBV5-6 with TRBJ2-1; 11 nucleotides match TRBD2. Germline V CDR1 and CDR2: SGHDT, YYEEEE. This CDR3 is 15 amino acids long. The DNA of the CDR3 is TGTGCTAGCAGTCTTAGCGGGAGGGCCAACAATGAGCAGTTCTTC. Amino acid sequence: CASSLSGRANNEQFF.

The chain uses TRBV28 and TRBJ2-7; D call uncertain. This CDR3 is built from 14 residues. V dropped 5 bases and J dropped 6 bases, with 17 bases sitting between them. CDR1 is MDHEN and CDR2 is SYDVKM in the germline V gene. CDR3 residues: CASSPLQTIREQYF. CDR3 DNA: TGTGCCAGCAGTCCCCTACAGACCATTCGCGAGCAGTACTTC.

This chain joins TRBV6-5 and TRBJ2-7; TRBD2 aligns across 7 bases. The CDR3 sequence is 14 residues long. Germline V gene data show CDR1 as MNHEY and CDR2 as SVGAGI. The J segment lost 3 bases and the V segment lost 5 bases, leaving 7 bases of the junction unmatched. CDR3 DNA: TGTGCCAGCAGTCCTCGGGGAGGGGACTACGAGCAGTACTTC. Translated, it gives CASSPRGGDYEQYF.

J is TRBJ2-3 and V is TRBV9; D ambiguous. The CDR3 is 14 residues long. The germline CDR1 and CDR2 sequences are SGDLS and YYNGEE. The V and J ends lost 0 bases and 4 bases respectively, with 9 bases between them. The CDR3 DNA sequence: TGTGCCAGCAGCGTAGACGGTTCCGCAGATACGCAGTATTTT. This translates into CASSVDGSADTQYF.

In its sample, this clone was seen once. DNA for the CDR3: TGTGCCAGCAGCCTAAATCTTGAGACCCAGTACTTC. Amino acids: CASSLNLETQYF. J is TRBJ2-5 and V is TRBV5-4; unclear D gene. CDR3 length: 12 amino acids. V gave up 4 bases and J gave up 5 bases, with 9 bases separating them. Looked up from germline, CDR1 is SGHNT and CDR2 is YYREEE (reference sequence).

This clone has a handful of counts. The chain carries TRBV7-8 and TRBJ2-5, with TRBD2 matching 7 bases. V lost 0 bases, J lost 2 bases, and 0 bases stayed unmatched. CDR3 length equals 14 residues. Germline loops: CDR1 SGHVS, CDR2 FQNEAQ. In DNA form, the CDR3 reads TGTGCCAGCAGCTTAGCGGGAGGGCAAGAGACCCAGTACTTC. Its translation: CASSLAGGQETQYF.

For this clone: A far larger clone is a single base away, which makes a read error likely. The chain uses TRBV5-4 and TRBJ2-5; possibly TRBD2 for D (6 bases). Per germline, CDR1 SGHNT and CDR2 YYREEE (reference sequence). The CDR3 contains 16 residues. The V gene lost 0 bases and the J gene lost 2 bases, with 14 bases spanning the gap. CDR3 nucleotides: TGTGCCAGCAGCTTGGACGGCGGGATGGTGCAAGAGACCCAGTACTTC. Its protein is CASSLDGGMVQETQYF.

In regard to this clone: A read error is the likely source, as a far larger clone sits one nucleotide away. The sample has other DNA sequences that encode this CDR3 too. CDR3 DNA: TGCGCCAGCAGCTTGTCAGGTGGCAATCAGCCCCAGCATTTT. The encoded protein is CASSLSGGNQPQHF. This sequence joins TRBV5-1 and TRBJ1-5; the D is unclear. The CDR3 has 14 amino acids. V was pared by 1 base and J by 2 bases, with 7 bases between. The germline V gene encodes CDR1 SGHRS and CDR2 YFSETQ.

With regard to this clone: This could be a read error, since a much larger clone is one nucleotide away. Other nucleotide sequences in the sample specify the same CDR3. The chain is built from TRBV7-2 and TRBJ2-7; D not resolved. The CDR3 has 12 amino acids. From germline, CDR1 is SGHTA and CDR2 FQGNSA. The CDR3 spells CASSLGRYEQYF. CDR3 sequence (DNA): TGTGCCAGTAGCTTAGGGCGGTACGAGCAGTACTTC.

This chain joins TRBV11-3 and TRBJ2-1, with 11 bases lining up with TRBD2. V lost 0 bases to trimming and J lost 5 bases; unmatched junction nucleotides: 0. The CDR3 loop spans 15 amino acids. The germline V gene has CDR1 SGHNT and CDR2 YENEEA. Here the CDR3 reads CASSLDSGRDNEQFF. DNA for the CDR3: TGTGCCAGCAGCTTAGATAGCGGGAGGGACAATGAGCAGTTCTTC. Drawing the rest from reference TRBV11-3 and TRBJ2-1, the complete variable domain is EAGVVQSPRYKIIEKKQPVAFWCNPISGHNTLYWYLQNLGQGPELLIRYENEEAVDDSQLPKDRFSAERLKGVDSTLKIQPAELGDSAVYLCASSLDSGRDNEQFFGPGTRLTVL.

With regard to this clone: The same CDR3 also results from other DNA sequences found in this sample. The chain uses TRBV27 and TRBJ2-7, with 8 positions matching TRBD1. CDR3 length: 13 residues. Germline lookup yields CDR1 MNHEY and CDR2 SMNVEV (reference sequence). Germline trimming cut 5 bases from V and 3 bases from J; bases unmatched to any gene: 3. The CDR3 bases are TGTGCCAGCAGTCTGGGGACAGGCTACGAGCAGTACTTC. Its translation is CASSLGTGYEQYF.

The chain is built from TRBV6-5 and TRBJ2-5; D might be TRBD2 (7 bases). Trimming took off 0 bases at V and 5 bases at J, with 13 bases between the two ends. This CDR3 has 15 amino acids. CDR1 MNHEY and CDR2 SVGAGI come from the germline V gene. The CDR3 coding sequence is TGTGCCAGCAGTTACTCGAGGGGGGGAGGGGAGACCCAGTACTTC. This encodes CASSYSRGGGETQYF.

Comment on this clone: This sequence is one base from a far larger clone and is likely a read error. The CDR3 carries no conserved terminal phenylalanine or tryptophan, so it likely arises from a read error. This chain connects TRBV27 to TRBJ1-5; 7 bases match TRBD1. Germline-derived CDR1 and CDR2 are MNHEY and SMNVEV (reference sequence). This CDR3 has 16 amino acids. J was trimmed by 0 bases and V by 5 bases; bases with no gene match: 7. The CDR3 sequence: CASSPWTGYSNQPQHL. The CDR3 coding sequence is TGTGCCAGCAGTCCATGGACAGGTTATAGCAATCAGCCCCAGCATCTT.

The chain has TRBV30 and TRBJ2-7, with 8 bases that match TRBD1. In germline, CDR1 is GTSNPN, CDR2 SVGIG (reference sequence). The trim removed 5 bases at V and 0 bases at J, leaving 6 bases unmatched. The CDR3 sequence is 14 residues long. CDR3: CAWDRGGSSYEQYF. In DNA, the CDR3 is TGTGCCTGGGACAGGGGTGGGAGCTCCTACGAGCAGTACTTC. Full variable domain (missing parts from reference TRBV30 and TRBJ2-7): SQTIHQWPATLVQPVGSPLSLECTVEGTSNPNLYWYRQAAGRGLQLLFYSVGIGQISSEVPQNLSASRPQDRQFILSSKKLLLSDSGFYLCAWDRGGSSYEQYFGPGTRLTVT.

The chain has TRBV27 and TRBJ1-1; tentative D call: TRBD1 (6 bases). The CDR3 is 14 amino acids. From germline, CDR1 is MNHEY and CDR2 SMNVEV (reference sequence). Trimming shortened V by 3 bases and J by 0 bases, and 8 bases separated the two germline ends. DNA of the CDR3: TGTGCCAGCAGTTTGGGGACATTGAACACTGAAGCTTTCTTT. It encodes CASSLGTLNTEAFF.

CDR3 in amino acids: CASSPTGTGFNEQFF. CDR3 DNA: TGTGCCAGCAGCCCCACCGGGACAGGGTTCAATGAGCAGTTCTTC. The gene calls are TRBV7-2 and TRBJ2-1; the match to TRBD1 covers 9 bases. V shed 5 bases and J 6 bases; nucleotides not matched to a gene: 8. The CDR3 is made up of 15 amino acids. Germline V gives CDR1 SGHTA, CDR2 FQGNSA.

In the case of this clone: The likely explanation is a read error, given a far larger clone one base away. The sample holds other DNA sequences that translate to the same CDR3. CDR3: CASSPGLAGGRETQYF. In DNA, the CDR3 is TGTGCCAGCAGTCCGGGACTGGCGGGAGGACGGGAGACCCAGTACTTC. The chain combines TRBV2 with TRBJ2-5; TRBD2 agrees at 8 bases. Per germline, CDR1 SNHLY and CDR2 FYNNEI. This CDR3 contains 16 residues. Germline trimming cut 5 bases from V and 5 bases from J; bases unmatched to any gene: 13.

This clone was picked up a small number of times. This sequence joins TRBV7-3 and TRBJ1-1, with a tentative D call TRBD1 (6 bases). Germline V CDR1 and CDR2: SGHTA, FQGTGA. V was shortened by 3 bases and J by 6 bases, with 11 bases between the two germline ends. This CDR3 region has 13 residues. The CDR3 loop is CASSFQGLAEAFF. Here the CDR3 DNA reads TGTGCCAGCAGCTTCCAGGGGTTGGCTGAAGCTTTCTTT.